This T cell receptor beta chain was documented in a study of T-cell reconstitution after alpha-beta-depleted transplantation in children. General study points: Reportedly, only several hundred clones from non-depleted graft cells drove alpha-beta T-cell counts at about two months. High day-60 TCRbeta diversity in some patients came from surviving recipient T cells and thymic progenitors. The main origin of T-cell counts and diversity one year after transplant was newly produced T cells.

Many counts were recorded for this clonotype. Antigen specificity is unknown. A library of TCRbeta sequences, prepared with unique molecular identifiers, was generated. Using its own MiXCR run on the PCR reads, TCRdb lists one record per CDR3 protein. Of about 300,000 distinct CDR3 sequences in the sample, over 9.5% were seen once. The length of the CDR3 is 16 residues. The germline V gene encodes CDR1 SGHRS and CDR2 YFSETQ. Germline trimming cut 3 bases from V and 2 bases from J; bases unmatched to any gene: 3. Specimen: PBMCs, collected before TCRalphabeta/CD19-depleted stem cell transplant. The rearrangement links TRBV5-1 to TRBJ1-4, with 11 positions matching TRBD1. This TCR derives from a boy in the first two years of life with acute myeloid leukemia, due to receive a stem cell transplant. In DNA form, the CDR3 reads TGCGCCAGCAGCTGGGGACAGGGGGTGACTAATGAAAAACTGTTTTTT. It codes for CASSWGQGVTNEKLFF.